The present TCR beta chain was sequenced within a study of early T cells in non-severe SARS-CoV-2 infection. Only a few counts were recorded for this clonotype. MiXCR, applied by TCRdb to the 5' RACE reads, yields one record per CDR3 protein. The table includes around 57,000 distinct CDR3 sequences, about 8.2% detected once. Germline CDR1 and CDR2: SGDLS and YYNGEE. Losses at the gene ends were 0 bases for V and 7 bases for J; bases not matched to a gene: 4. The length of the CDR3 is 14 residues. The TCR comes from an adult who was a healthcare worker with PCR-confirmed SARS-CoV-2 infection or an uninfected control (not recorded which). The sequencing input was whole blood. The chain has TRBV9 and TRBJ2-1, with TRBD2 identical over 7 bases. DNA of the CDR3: TGTGCCAGCAGCGTAGTGAGCGGGGCGAATGAGCAGTTCTTC. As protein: CASSVVSGANEQFF.